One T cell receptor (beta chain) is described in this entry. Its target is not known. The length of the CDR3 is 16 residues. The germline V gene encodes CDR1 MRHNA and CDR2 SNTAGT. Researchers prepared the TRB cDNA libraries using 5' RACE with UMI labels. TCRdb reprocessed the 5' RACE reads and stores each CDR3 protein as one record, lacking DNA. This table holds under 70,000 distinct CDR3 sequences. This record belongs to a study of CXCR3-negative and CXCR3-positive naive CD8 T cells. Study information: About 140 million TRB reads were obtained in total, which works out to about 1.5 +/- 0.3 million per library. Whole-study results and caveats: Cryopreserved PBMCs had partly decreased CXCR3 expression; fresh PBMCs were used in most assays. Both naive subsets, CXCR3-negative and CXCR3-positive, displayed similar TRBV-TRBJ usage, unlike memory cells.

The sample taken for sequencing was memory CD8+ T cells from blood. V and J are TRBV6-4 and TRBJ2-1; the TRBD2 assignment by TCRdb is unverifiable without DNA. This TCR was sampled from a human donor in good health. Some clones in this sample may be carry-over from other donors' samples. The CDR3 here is CASSDGASGSGDEQFF.